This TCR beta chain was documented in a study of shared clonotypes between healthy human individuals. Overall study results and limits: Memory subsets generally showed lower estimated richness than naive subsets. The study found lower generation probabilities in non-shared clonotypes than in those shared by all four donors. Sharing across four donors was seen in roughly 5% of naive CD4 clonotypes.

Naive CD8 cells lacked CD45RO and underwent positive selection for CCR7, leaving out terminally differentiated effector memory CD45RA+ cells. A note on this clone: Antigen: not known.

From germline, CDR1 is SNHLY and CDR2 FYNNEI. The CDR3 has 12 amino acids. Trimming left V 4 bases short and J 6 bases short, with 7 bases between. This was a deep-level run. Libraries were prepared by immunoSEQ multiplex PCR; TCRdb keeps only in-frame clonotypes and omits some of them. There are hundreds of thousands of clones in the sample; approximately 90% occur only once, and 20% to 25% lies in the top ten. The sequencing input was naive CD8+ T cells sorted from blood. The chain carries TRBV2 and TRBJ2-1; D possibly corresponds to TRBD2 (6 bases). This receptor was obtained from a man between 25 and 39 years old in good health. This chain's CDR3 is CASSGLVNEQFF. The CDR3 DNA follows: TGTGCCAGCAGTGGACTAGTCAATGAGCAGTTCTTC.